A single TCR beta chain is shown here with its context. This sample is part of a study of blood T cell repertoires in COVID-19. Whole-study context: Sample material is recorded as cDNA or gDNA derived from T cells, B-cell-depleted T cells, or PBMCs.

The data were produced by immunoSEQ multiplex PCR, yet TCRdb's version contains in-frame clones alone and is incomplete. The table records some 64,000 clones, roughly 80% of them present only once. Germline V CDR1 and CDR2: LNHNV, YYDKDF (reference sequence). The CDR3 is 14 amino acids. Trimming cost V 4 bases and J 2 bases; bases outside gene matches: 2. J is TRBJ1-3 and V is TRBV15; 7 bases align to TRBD1. Sequenced sample: peripheral blood. The origin of this receptor is a man in his sixties with COVID-19, enrolled during active disease. The CDR3 here is CATSIDRAGNTIYF. The CDR3 DNA follows: TGTGCCACCAGCATCGACAGGGCTGGAAACACCATATATTTT.